These T cell receptor beta chains were read from a single sample in a study of shared clonotypes between healthy human individuals. Profiled with immunoSEQ multiplex PCR; TCRdb holds only in-frame clones, not every one. This table holds under 1,900,000 clones, approximately 98.5% found once. The sample consisted of naive CD4+ T cells sorted from blood. Every receptor here comes from a man between 25 and 39 years old in good health. CDR3s include the opening cysteine and the closing phenylalanine or tryptophan. D genes are given only for firm matches. Rows may omit the clone size; those that give it use once, few, many or a size class.

clone_size	d_call	v_call	j_call	cdr3_nt	cdr3_aa
.	.	TRBV19	TRBJ2-7	TGTGCCAGTAGTGGGAGTTCATCGGTAATGGAGCAGTACTTC	CASSGSSSVMEQYF
.	TRBD1	TRBV4-1	TRBJ2-7	TGCGCCAGCAGCCAAGGGCCCCAAGGGGGCGGGTACGAGCAGTACTTC	CASSQGPQGGGYEQYF
.	.	TRBV19	TRBJ1-2	TGTGCCAGTACCCAAGTGACAGGAAACTATGGCTACACCTTC	CASTQVTGNYGYTF
.	.	TRBV2	TRBJ2-7	TGTGCCACCCAGAGGGAGGAAACCTACGAGCAGTACTTC	CATQREETYEQYF
.	TRBD1	TRBV27	TRBJ2-3	TGTGCCAGCAGTCTGGGACAGAGACACACAGATACGCAGTATTTT	CASSLGQRHTDTQYF
.	.	TRBV6-6	TRBJ1-4	TGTGCCAGCAGGCGCCGGGACGGTATGGAAAAACTGTTTTTT	CASRRRDGMEKLFF
.	.	TRBV7-3	TRBJ2-7	TGTGCCAGCAGCTTAATGGGAGACTCCTACGAGCAGTACTTC	CASSLMGDSYEQYF
.	TRBD1	TRBV6-4	TRBJ1-3	TGTGCCAGCAAACCGACAGGGACTGGAAACACCATATATTTT	CASKPTGTGNTIYF
.	.	TRBV6-6	TRBJ1-5	TGTGCCAGCCCTGAGAGGGGCGTAGGCAATCAGCCCCAGCATTTT	CASPERGVGNQPQHF
.	TRBD1	TRBV28	TRBJ1-5	TGTGCCGGGGGCCCAGGGGGCGGTGGGCCCCAGCATTTT	CAGGPGGGGPQHF
.	.	TRBV28	TRBJ2-4	TGTGCCAGCAGTTTGAAGGGGCACATTCAGTACTTC	CASSLKGHIQYF
.	TRBD2	TRBV10-3	TRBJ2-7	TGTGCCATCAGTGAAATCGCGGCTAGCGGGAATAGCTCCTACGAGCAGTACTTC	CAISEIAASGNSSYEQYF
.	.	TRBV5-5	TRBJ1-2	TGTGCCAGCAGCTTGGTACAGGGAGAAGACTATGGCTACACCTTC	CASSLVQGEDYGYTF
.	.	TRBV9	TRBJ1-4	TGTGCCAGCAACAGACCTTCGGACAATGAAAAACTGTTTTTT	CASNRPSDNEKLFF
.	.	TRBV6-1	TRBJ1-1	TGTGCCAGCAGTGATTACGGCGACACTGAAGCTTTCTTT	CASSDYGDTEAFF
.	.	TRBV29-1	TRBJ2-1	TGCAGCGTTGAAGACGGCCCTCTTTACAGCGGATCAACCTACAATGAGCAGTTCTTC	CSVEDGPLYSGSTYNEQFF
.	TRBD2	TRBV9	TRBJ2-1	TGTGCCAGCAGCCAGACTAGCGGGGACTACAATGAGCAGTTCTTC	CASSQTSGDYNEQFF
once	TRBD1	TRBV7-9	TRBJ1-5	TGTGCCAGCAGCTTGGATGGACAGGTGTATCAGCCCCAGCATTTT	CASSLDGQVYQPQHF
once	.	TRBV7-2	TRBJ2-7	TGTGCCAGCAGCTTGAAATACGAGCAGTACTTC	CASSLKYEQYF
.	.	TRBV19	TRBJ2-1	TGTGCCAGTAGTATTCGAATCGACTATGAGCAGTTCTTC	CASSIRIDYEQFF
.	.	TRBV19	TRBJ1-2	TGTGCCAGTAGTATAGCCCTACTTGACGGCTACACCTTC	CASSIALLDGYTF
.	TRBD2	TRBV18	TRBJ2-7	TGTGCCAGCTCACCACCGGGACTAGTCGAGCAGTACTTC	CASSPPGLVEQYF
.	TRBD2	TRBV5-4	TRBJ2-7	TGTGCCAGCAGCCCAGGGACTAGCAAGCCCTACGAGCAGTACTTC	CASSPGTSKPYEQYF
.	TRBD1	TRBV5-5	TRBJ2-2	TGTGCCAGCAGCTTGGGGCAGGGGGTCGACACCGGGGAGCTGTTTTTT	CASSLGQGVDTGELFF
.	.	TRBV15	TRBJ1-5	TGTGCCACCAGCAGAGACAGTACGGGCCAGCCCCAGCATTTT	CATSRDSTGQPQHF
once	.	TRBV5-1	TRBJ2-3	TGCGCCAGCAGCTTTGGCGGGGTTGAAGATACGCAGTATTTT	CASSFGGVEDTQYF
.	.	TRBV4-2	TRBJ2-5	TGTGCCAGCAGCCAAGGCGAGGCGTATCCTGGGGAGACCCAGTACTTC	CASSQGEAYPGETQYF
.	.	TRBV27	TRBJ1-5	TGTGCCAGCAGTTTCAGGGGTTCGCCCCAGCATTTT	CASSFRGSPQHF